One and the same sample provided the 13 T cell receptor beta chains below, sequenced in a study of T-cell reconstitution after alpha-beta-depleted transplantation in children. Unique molecular identifiers were incorporated during preparation of the TCRbeta library. TCRdb used MiXCR to reprocess the PCR reads, holding one entry per CDR3 protein. Here the sample spans over 150,000 distinct CDR3 sequences, about 6.8% being singletons. The specimen was PBMCs from the stem cell graft donor, collected from the stem cell graft. The receptors stem from a human donor who donated a stem cell graft to a child with Wiskott-Aldrich syndrome.

Many counts were recorded for this clonotype. The chain joins TRBV6-5 to TRBJ2-1; D might be TRBD1 or TRBD2, each matching 5 bases. V was cut by 5 bases and J by 7 bases, with 18 bases left in between. The V gene's germline CDR1 is MNHEY and CDR2 SVGAGI. The CDR3 contains 15 residues. This chain's CDR3 is CASSTQGTPLNEQFF. Written as DNA, the CDR3 is TGTGCCAGCAGTACCCAAGGGACCCCCCTGAATGAGCAGTTCTTC.

This clonotype has at least ten counts. V usage is TRBV5-1 and J usage is TRBJ1-1; no definite D call. The CDR3 sequence is 13 residues long. CDR1 SGHRS and CDR2 YFSETQ come from the germline V gene. The V gene lost 4 bases and the J gene lost 0 bases, with 7 bases spanning the gap. CDR3 sequence reads: CASSPIMNTEAFF. Here the CDR3 DNA reads TGCGCCAGCAGCCCAATTATGAACACTGAAGCTTTCTTT.

This clonotype appeared many times. This chain uses TRBV7-6 with TRBJ1-2; unclear D gene. The germline V and J ends were trimmed by 1 base and 2 bases, with 5 bases remaining between them. The CDR3 is made up of 13 amino acids. Germline values: CDR1 SGHVS, CDR2 FNYEAQ. The CDR3 reads CASSLGRNYGYTF. CDR3 nucleotide sequence: TGTGCCAGCAGCTTAGGCAGAAACTATGGCTACACCTTC.

This clonotype was observed many times. This chain connects TRBV5-1 to TRBJ1-1, with TRBD1 matching over 7 bases. Germline V gene lookup returns CDR1 SGHRS and CDR2 YFSETQ. Germline trimming cut 4 bases from V and 1 base from J; bases unmatched to any gene: 4. The CDR3 runs 14 residues. DNA for the CDR3: TGCGCCAGCAGCAAGGGACAGACGAACACTGAAGCTTTCTTT. Protein sequence: CASSKGQTNTEAFF.

This clonotype was counted at least ten times. For the CDR3, the DNA is TGTGCCAGCACCCGAGGGTCCGCCGATACGCAGTATTTT. It is translated as CASTRGSADTQYF. V gene TRBV25-1 combines with J gene TRBJ2-3; a weak D match, TRBD2 (5 bases). V dropped 7 bases and J dropped 6 bases, with 14 bases sitting between them. Per the germline V gene, CDR1 is MGHDK and CDR2 is SYGVNS. The CDR3 contains 13 residues.

This chain joins TRBV7-2 and TRBJ1-5; TRBD1 is a possible D gene (5 bases). V gave up 1 base and J gave up 0 bases, with 10 bases separating them. This CDR3 has 16 residues. Germline-derived CDR1 and CDR2 are SGHTA and FQGNSA. The CDR3 loop is CASSLGGAGSNQPQHF. The CDR3, as DNA: TGTGCCAGCAGCTTAGGGGGCGCAGGTAGCAATCAGCCCCAGCATTTT.

The V and J genes are TRBV11-1 and TRBJ2-6, with no clear D. V lost 3 bases, J lost 0 bases, and 6 bases lay in between. Germline V CDR1 and CDR2: SGHAT, FQDESV (reference sequence). The CDR3 has 15 residues. DNA of the CDR3: TGTGCCAGCAGCTTGGAATTCTCTGGGGCCAACGTCCTGACTTTC. Translated, it gives CASSLEFSGANVLTF.

This clonotype was detected ten times or more. The CDR3 protein is CASSAGTGALNEQFF. CDR3 nucleotides: TGTGCCAGCAGCGCCGGGACAGGGGCGCTGAATGAGCAGTTCTTC. V gene TRBV12-3 or TRBV12-4 combines with J gene TRBJ2-1; 10 bases are a match to TRBD1. Germline trimming cut 6 bases from V and 7 bases from J; bases unmatched to any gene: 9. The CDR3 sequence is 15 residues long.

This clonotype has ten or more counts. The chain employs TRBV6-5 and TRBJ2-5; D remains unclear. The CDR3 runs 16 residues. The V and J ends lost 2 bases and 1 base respectively, with 14 bases between them. Per germline, CDR1 MNHEY and CDR2 SVGAGI. CDR3 in amino acids: CASSYTSGWSQETQYF. The CDR3 nucleotides read TGTGCCAGCAGTTACACGTCAGGATGGTCCCAAGAGACCCAGTACTTC.

This clonotype was detected many times. V usage is TRBV6-5 and J usage is TRBJ1-5; D is unclear. V lost 7 bases, J lost 2 bases, and 12 bases lay in between. The CDR3 runs 14 residues. Germline CDR1 and CDR2: MNHEY and SVGAGI. The DNA for the CDR3 is TGTGCCAGCAACCTCGCAGGCGGCAATCAGCCCCAGCATTTT. This sequence encodes CASNLAGGNQPQHF.

The table lists this clonotype with many counts. This CDR3 reads CASSYSPGDPYEQYF. In nucleotides, the CDR3 is TGTGCCAGCAGTTACTCGCCGGGAGACCCTTACGAGCAGTACTTC. V is TRBV6-5 and J is TRBJ2-7, with D tentatively TRBD2 (6 bases). CDR3 length equals 15 residues. Trimming stripped 0 bases from V and 4 bases from J, with 13 bases between. CDR1 MNHEY and CDR2 SVGAGI come from the germline V gene.

This clonotype was recorded many times. The chain joins TRBV6-1 to TRBJ2-7; D is undetermined. The CDR3 is made up of 14 amino acids. Germline assignment: CDR1 MNHNS and CDR2 SASEGT. The V end lost 5 bases, the J end lost 0 bases, and 11 bases lay between the germline ends. CDR3 loop: CASSPTSPSYEQYF. Written as DNA, the CDR3 is TGTGCCAGCAGTCCTACCAGCCCCTCCTACGAGCAGTACTTC.

In the case of this clonotype: An end of the junction differs from the germline gene, which may be a read error. The gene calls are TRBV4-3 and TRBJ2-7; D might be TRBD1 or TRBD2, each matching 5 bases. The CDR3 is 16 amino acids. Looked up from germline, CDR1 is LGHNA and CDR2 is YSLEER. The DNA of the CDR3 is TGCGCCAGCAACCAAGATATGTGGGGGAGCTCCTACGAGCAGTACTTC. Residues: CASNQDMWGSSYEQYF.